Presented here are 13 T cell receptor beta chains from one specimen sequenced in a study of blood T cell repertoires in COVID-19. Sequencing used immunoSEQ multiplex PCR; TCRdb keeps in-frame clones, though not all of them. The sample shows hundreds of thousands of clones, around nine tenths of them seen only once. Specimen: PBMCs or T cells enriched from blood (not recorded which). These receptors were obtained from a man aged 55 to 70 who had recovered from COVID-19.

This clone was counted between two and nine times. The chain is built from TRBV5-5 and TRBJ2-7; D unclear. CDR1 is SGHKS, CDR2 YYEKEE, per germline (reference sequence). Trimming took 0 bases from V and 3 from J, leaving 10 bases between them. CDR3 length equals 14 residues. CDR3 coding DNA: TGTGCCAGCAGCTTGGCCGTCGACAACTACGAGCAGTACTTC. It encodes CASSLAVDNYEQYF.

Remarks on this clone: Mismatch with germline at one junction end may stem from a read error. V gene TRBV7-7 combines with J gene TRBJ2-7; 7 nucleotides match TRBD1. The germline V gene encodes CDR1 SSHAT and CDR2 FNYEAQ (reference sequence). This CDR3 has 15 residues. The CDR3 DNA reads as TGTGCTAGCAGCTTGGAGACAGGGAGCTCCTACGAGCAGTACTTC. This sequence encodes CASSLETGSSYEQYF.

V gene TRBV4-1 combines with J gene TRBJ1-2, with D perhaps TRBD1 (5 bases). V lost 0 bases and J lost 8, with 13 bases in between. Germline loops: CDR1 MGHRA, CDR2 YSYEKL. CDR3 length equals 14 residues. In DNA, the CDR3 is TGCGCCAGCAGCCAAGATCCGAGGGGACTAGGCTACACCTTC. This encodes CASSQDPRGLGYTF.

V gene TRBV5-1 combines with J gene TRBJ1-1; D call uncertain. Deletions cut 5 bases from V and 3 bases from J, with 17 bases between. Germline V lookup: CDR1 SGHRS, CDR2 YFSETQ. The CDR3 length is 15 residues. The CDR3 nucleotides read TGCGCCAGCAGAGAGGCACCCCGGGAGGACACTGAAGCTTTCTTT. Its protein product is CASREAPREDTEAFF.

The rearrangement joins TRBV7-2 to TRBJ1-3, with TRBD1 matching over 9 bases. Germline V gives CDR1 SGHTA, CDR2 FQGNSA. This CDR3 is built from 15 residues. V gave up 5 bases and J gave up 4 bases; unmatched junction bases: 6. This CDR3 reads CASSAQGAAGNTIYF. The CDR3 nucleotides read TGTGCCAGCAGCGCACAGGGGGCTGCAGGAAACACCATATATTTT. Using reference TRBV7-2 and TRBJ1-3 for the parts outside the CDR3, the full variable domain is GAGVSQSPSNKVTEKGKDVELRCDPISGHTALYWYRQSLGQGLEFLIYFQGNSAPDKSGLPSDRFSAERTGGSVSTLTIQRTQQEDSAVYLCASSAQGAAGNTIYFGEGSWLTVV.

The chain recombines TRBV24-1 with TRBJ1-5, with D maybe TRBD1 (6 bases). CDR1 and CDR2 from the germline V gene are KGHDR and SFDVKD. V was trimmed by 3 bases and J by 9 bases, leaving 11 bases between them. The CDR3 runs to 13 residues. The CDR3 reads CATSDPGEMPQHF. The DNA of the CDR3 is TGTGCCACCAGTGATCCAGGGGAGATGCCCCAGCATTTT.

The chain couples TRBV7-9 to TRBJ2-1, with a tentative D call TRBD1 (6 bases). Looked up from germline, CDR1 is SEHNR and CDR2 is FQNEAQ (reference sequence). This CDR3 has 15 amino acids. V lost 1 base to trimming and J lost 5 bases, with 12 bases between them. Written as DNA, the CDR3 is TGTGCCAGCAGCTTAGATTTAGGGACAAACAATGAGCAGTTCTTC. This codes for CASSLDLGTNNEQFF.

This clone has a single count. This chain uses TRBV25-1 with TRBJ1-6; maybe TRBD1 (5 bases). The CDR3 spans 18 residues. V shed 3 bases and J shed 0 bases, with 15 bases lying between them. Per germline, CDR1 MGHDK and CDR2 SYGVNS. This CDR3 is CASSDGMTESSYNSPLHF. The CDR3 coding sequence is TGTGCCAGCAGTGATGGTATGACAGAAAGCTCCTATAATTCACCCCTCCACTTT.

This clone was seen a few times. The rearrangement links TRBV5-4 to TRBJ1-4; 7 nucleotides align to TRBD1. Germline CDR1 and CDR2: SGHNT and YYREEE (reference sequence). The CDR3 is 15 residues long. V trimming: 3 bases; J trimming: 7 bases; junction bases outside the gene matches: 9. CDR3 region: CASSSPGGSGEKLFF. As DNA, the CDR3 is TGTGCCAGCAGCTCGCCAGGGGGTAGTGGTGAAAAACTGTTTTTT. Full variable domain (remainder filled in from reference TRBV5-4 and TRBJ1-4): ETGVTQSPTHLIKTRGQQVTLRCSSQSGHNTVSWYQQALGQGPQFIFQYYREEENGRGNFPPRFSGLQFPNYSSELNVNALELDDSALYLCASSSPGGSGEKLFFGSGTQLSVL.

Written as DNA, the CDR3 is TGTGCCAGCAGTCGGAACCCGGGACAGGACCCAAACACCTTC. Translated: CASSRNPGQDPNTF. J is TRBJ1-2 and V is TRBV6-5; 8 bases map to TRBD1. Germline assignment: CDR1 MNHEY and CDR2 SVGAGI. Trimming removed 5 bases from V and 12 bases from J; junction bases left unmatched: 14. The CDR3 has 14 residues.

CDR3 in amino acids: CASSEPGRVRNSPLHF. In DNA, the CDR3 is TGTGCCAGCAGTGAACCTGGCAGGGTTCGCAATTCACCCCTCCACTTT. V usage is TRBV25-1 and J usage is TRBJ1-6; perhaps TRBD1 as D (5 bases). V lost 2 bases and J 7 bases, leaving 15 bases between the germline ends. The germline CDR1 and CDR2 sequences are MGHDK and SYGVNS. This CDR3 is built from 16 residues.

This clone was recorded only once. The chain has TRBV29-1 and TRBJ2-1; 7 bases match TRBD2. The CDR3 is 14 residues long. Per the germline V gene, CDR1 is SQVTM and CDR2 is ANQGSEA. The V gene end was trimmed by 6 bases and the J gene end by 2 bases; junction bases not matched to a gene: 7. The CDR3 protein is CSVGPSGPYNEQFF. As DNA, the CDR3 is TGCAGCGTAGGTCCTAGCGGACCCTACAATGAGCAGTTCTTC.

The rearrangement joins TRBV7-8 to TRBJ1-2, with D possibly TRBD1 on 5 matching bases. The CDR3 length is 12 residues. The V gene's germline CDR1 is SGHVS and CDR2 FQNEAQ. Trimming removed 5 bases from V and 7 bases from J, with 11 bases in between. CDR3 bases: TGTGCCAGCAGCCCTGGGGGGGGTGGCTACACCTTC. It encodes CASSPGGGGYTF.